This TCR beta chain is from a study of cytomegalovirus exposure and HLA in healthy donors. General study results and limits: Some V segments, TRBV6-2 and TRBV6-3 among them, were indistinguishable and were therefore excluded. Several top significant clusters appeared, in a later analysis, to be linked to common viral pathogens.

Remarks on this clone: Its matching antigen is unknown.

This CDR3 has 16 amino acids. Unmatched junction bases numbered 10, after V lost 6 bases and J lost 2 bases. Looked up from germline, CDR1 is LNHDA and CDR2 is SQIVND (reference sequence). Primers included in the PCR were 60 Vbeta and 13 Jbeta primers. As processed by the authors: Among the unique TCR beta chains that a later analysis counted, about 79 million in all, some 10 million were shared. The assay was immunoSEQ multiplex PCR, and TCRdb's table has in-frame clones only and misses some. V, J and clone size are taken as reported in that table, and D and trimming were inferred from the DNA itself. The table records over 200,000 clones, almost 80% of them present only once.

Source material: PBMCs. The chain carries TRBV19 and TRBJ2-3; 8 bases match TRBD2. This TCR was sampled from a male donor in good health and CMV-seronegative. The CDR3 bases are TGTGCCAGTAGCAAACTAGCGGTGAGCGTCACAGATACGCAGTATTTT. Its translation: CASSKLAVSVTDTQYF.